This T cell receptor (beta chain) was captured in a study of T-cell memory formation after mild COVID-19. Whole-study context: Largely, the TCR clusters proved donor specific. Whole-study results and caveats: CD8+ contracting clones occupied EMRA, while CD4+ ones occupied mainly CM and EM. Clones that shrank (day 15 to 85) were balanced CD4/CD8, whereas later expanders leaned CD4+.

This clonotype was observed many times. The antigen is undetermined. 5'RACE with constant-segment primers built TCRalpha and TCRbeta cDNA libraries with UMIs. TCRdb re-called the 5' RACE reads through MiXCR, storing one row per CDR3 protein. The table lists around 250,000 distinct CDR3 sequences, less than 20% of them singletons. V was trimmed by 0 bases and J by 5 bases, leaving 7 bases between them. The CDR3 totals 14 residues. Germline V gene data show CDR1 as LGHNA and CDR2 as YSLEER. The rearrangement joins TRBV4-3 to TRBJ2-2; D is ambiguous. The receptor's source is an adult woman who had mild COVID-19 (a few samples of this study predate the infection). Cell type and time point are not known. Sample: PBMCs or a T cell subset sorted from them (not recorded which). The CDR3 sequence is CASSQDEGTGELFF. CDR3 sequence (DNA): TGCGCCAGCAGCCAAGATGAAGGTACCGGGGAGCTGTTTTTT.